This TCR beta chain was obtained from a study of early T cells in non-severe SARS-CoV-2 infection. Ten or more counts support this clonotype. A junction end diverges from the germline sequence, so it may reflect a read error. Germline CDR1 is MNHNS and CDR2 is SASEGT. The CDR3 is 11 amino acids. TCRdb reprocessed the 5' RACE reads with MiXCR, giving one entry per CDR3 protein. Of some 28,000 distinct CDR3 sequences in the sample, 5.5% to 6% were seen once. Input material: whole blood. This receptor was taken from an adult who was a healthcare worker with PCR-confirmed SARS-CoV-2 infection or an uninfected control (not recorded which). The chain links TRBV6-1 to TRBJ2-7; D gene uncertain. CDR3 region: CASSVGIEPHF. For the CDR3, the DNA is TGTGCCAGCAGTGTAGGAATCGAGCCCCACTTC.